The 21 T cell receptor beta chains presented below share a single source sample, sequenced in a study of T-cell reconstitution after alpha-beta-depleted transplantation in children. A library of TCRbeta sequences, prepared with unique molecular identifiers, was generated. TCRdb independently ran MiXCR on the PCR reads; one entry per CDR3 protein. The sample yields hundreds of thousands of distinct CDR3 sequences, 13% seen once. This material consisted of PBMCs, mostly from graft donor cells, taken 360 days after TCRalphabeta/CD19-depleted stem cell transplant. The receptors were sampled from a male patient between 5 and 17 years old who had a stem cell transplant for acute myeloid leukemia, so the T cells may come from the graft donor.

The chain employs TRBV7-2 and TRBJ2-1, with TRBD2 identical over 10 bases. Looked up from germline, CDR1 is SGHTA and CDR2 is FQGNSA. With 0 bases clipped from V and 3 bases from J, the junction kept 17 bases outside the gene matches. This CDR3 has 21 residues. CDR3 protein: CASSLAQGGRRGLAIYNEQFF. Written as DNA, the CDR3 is TGTGCCAGCAGCTTAGCGCAAGGGGGGCGCAGGGGACTAGCGATCTACAATGAGCAGTTCTTC.

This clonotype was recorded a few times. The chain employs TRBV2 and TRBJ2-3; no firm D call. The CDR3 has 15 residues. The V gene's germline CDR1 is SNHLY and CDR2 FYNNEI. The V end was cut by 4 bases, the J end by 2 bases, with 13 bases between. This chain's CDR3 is CASSVTRIATDTQYF. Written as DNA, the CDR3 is TGTGCCAGCAGTGTTACCAGGATAGCCACAGATACGCAGTATTTT.

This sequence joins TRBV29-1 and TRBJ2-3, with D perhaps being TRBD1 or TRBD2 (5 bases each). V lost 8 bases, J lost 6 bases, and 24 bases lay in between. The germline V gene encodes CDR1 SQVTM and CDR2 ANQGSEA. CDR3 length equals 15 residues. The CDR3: CSFLTLGAIRDTQYF. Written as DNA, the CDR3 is TGCAGCTTTCTTACGCTCGGGGCTATCAGGGATACGCAGTATTTT.

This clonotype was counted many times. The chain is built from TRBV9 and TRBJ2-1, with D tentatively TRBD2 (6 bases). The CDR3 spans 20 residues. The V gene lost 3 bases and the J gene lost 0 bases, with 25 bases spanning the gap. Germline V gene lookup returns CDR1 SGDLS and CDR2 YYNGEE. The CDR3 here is CASSEGIAASSLSSYNEQFF. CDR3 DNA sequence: TGTGCCAGCAGCGAGGGGATAGCGGCAAGCTCCTTAAGCTCCTACAATGAGCAGTTCTTC.

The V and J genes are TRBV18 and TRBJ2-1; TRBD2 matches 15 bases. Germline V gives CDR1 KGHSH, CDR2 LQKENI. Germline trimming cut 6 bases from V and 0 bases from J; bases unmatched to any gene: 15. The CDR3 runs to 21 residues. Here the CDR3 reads CASSPSPRTSGRVSSYNEQFF. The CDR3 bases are TGTGCCAGCTCGCCAAGCCCTAGGACTAGCGGGAGGGTGAGCTCCTACAATGAGCAGTTCTTC.

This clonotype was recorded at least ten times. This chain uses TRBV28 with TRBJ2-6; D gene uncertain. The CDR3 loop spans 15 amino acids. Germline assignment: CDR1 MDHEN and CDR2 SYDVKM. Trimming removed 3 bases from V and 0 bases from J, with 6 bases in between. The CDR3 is CASSLIDSGANVLTF. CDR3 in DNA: TGTGCCAGCAGTTTGATCGACTCTGGGGCCAACGTCCTGACTTTC.

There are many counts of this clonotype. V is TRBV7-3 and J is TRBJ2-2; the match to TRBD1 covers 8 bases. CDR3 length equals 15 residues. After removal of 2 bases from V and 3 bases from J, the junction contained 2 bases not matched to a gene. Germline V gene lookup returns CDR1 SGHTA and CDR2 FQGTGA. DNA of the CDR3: TGTGCCAGCAGCTTAGGGACAGGCTACACCGGGGAGCTGTTTTTT. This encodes CASSLGTGYTGELFF. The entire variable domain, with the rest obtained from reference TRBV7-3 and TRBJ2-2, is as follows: GAGVSQTPSNKVTEKGKYVELRCDPISGHTALYWYRQSLGQGPEFLIYFQGTGAADDSGLPNDRFFAVRPEGSVSTLKIQRTERGDSAVYLCASSLGTGYTGELFFGEGSRLTVL.

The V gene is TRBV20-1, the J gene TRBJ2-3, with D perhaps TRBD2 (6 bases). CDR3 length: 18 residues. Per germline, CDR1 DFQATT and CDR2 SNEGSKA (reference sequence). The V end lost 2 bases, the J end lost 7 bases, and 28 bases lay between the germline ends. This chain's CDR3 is CSARRDLDPGTNPNTQYF. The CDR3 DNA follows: TGCAGTGCTAGACGGGACTTAGACCCCGGGACCAACCCAAATACGCAGTATTTT.

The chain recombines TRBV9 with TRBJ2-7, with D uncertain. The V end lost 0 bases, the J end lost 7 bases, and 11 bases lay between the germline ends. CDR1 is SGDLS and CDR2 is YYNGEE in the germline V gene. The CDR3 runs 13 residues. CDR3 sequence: CASSVEDPGEQYF. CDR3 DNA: TGTGCCAGCAGCGTAGAGGATCCTGGGGAGCAGTACTTC. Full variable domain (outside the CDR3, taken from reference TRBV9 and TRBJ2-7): DSGVTQTPKHLITATGQRVTLRCSPRSGDLSVYWYQQSLDQGLQFLIQYYNGEERAKGNILERFSAQQFPDLHSELNLSSLELGDSALYFCASSVEDPGEQYFGPGTRLTVT.

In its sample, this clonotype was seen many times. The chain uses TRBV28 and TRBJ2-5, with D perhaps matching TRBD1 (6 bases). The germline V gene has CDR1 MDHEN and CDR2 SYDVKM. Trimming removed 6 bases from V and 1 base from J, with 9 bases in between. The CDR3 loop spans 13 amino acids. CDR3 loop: CASSLDSQETQYF. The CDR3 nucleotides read TGTGCCAGCAGCTTGGACAGCCAAGAGACCCAGTACTTC.

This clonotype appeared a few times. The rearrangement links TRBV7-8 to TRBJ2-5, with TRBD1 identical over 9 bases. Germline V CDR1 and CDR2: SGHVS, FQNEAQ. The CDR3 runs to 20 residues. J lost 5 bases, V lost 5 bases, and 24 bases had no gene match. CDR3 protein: CASSNSLAVPGQGGLETQYF. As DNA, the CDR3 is TGTGCCAGCAGCAACAGTTTAGCGGTCCCGGGACAGGGTGGATTGGAGACCCAGTACTTC.

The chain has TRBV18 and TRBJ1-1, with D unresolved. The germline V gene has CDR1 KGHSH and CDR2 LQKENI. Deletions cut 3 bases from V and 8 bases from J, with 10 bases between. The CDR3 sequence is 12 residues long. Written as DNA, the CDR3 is TGTGCCAGCTCACCTCGGCCTTCGGAAGCTTTCTTT. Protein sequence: CASSPRPSEAFF.

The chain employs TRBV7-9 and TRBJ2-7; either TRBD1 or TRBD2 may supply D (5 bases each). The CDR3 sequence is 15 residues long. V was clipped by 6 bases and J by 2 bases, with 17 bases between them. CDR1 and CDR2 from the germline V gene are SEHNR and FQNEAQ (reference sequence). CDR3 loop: CASSSGLWGTYEQYF. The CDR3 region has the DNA TGTGCCAGCAGTTCCGGCTTGTGGGGGACCTACGAGCAGTACTTC.

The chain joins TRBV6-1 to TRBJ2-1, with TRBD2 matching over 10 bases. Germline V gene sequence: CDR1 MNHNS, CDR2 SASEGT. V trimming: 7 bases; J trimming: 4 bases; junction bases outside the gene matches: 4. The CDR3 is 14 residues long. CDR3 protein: CASKPSGRYNEQFF. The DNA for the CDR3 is TGTGCCAGCAAGCCTAGCGGGAGATACAATGAGCAGTTCTTC.

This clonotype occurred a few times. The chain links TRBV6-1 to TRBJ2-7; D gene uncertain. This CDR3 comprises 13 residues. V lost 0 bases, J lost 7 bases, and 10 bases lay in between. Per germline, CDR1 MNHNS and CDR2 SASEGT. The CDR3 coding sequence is TGTGCCAGCAGTGAAGCGAGGTGGTGTGAGCAGTACTTC. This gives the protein CASSEARWCEQYF.

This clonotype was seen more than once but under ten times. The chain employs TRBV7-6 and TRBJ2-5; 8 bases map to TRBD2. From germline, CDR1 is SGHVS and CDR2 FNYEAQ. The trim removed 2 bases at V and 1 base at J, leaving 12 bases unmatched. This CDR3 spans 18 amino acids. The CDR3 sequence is CASSLSFGGTSGQETQYF. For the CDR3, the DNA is TGTGCCAGCAGCTTAAGCTTTGGAGGAACTAGCGGCCAAGAGACCCAGTACTTC. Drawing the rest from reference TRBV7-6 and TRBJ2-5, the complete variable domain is GAGVSQSPRYKVTKRGQDVALRCDPISGHVSLYWYRQALGQGPEFLTYFNYEAQQDKSGLPNDRFSAERPEGSISTLTIQRTEQRDSAMYRCASSLSFGGTSGQETQYFGPGTRLLVL.

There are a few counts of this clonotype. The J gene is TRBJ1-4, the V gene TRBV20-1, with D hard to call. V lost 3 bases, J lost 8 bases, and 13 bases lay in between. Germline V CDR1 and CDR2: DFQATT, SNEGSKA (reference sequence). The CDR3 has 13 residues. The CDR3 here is CSASELLREKLFF. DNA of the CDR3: TGCAGTGCTAGTGAATTGTTGAGGGAAAAACTGTTTTTT.

The CDR3 nucleotides are TGTGCCAGCAGTTTATGGGAAGGGAACACCGGGGAGCTGTTTTTT. Residues: CASSLWEGNTGELFF. V and J are TRBV28 and TRBJ2-2; no definite D call. CDR1 and CDR2 from the germline V gene are MDHEN and SYDVKM. CDR3 size: 15 residues. Trimming stripped 0 bases from V and 1 base from J, with 6 bases between. Drawing the rest from reference TRBV28 and TRBJ2-2, the complete variable domain is DVKVTQSSRYLVKRTGEKVFLECVQDMDHENMFWYRQDPGLGLRLIYFSYDVKMKEKGDIPEGYSVSREKKERFSLILESASTNQTSMYLCASSLWEGNTGELFFGEGSRLTVL.

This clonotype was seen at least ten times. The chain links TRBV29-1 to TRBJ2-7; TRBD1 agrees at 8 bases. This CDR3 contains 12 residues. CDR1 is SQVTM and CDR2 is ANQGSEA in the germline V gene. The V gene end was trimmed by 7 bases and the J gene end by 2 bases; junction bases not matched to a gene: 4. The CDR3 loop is CSGGQGAYEQYF. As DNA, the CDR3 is TGCAGCGGCGGACAGGGTGCCTACGAGCAGTACTTC.

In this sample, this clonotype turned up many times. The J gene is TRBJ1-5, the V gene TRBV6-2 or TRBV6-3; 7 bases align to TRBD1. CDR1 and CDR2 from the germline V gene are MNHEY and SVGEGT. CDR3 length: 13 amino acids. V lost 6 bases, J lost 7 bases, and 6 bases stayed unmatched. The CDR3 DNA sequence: TGTGCCAGCAGCCCCGACAGGGTCCAGCCCCAGCATTTT. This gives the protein CASSPDRVQPQHF.

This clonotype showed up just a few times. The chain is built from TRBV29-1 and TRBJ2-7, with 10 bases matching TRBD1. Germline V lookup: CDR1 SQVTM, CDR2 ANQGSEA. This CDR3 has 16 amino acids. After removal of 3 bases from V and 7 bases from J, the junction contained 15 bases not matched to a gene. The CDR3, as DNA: TGCAGCGTTGATCAGTCTCCCGGGACAGGGGTCTGTGAGCAGTACTTC. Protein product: CSVDQSPGTGVCEQYF.